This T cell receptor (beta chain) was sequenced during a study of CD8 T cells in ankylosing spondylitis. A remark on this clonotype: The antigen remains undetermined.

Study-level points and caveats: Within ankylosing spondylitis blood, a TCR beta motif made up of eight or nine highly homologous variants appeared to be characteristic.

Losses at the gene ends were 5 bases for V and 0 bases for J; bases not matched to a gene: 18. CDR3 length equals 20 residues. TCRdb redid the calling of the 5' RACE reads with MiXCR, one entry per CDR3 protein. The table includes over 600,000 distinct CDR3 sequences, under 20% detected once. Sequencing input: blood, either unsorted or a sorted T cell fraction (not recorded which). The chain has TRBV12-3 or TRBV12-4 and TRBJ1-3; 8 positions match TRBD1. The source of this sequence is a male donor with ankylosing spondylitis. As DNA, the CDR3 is TGTGCCAGCAGTGCTTACATCCGGGACAGGCGATTTTCCTCTGGAAACACCATATATTTT. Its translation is CASSAYIRDRRFSSGNTIYF.